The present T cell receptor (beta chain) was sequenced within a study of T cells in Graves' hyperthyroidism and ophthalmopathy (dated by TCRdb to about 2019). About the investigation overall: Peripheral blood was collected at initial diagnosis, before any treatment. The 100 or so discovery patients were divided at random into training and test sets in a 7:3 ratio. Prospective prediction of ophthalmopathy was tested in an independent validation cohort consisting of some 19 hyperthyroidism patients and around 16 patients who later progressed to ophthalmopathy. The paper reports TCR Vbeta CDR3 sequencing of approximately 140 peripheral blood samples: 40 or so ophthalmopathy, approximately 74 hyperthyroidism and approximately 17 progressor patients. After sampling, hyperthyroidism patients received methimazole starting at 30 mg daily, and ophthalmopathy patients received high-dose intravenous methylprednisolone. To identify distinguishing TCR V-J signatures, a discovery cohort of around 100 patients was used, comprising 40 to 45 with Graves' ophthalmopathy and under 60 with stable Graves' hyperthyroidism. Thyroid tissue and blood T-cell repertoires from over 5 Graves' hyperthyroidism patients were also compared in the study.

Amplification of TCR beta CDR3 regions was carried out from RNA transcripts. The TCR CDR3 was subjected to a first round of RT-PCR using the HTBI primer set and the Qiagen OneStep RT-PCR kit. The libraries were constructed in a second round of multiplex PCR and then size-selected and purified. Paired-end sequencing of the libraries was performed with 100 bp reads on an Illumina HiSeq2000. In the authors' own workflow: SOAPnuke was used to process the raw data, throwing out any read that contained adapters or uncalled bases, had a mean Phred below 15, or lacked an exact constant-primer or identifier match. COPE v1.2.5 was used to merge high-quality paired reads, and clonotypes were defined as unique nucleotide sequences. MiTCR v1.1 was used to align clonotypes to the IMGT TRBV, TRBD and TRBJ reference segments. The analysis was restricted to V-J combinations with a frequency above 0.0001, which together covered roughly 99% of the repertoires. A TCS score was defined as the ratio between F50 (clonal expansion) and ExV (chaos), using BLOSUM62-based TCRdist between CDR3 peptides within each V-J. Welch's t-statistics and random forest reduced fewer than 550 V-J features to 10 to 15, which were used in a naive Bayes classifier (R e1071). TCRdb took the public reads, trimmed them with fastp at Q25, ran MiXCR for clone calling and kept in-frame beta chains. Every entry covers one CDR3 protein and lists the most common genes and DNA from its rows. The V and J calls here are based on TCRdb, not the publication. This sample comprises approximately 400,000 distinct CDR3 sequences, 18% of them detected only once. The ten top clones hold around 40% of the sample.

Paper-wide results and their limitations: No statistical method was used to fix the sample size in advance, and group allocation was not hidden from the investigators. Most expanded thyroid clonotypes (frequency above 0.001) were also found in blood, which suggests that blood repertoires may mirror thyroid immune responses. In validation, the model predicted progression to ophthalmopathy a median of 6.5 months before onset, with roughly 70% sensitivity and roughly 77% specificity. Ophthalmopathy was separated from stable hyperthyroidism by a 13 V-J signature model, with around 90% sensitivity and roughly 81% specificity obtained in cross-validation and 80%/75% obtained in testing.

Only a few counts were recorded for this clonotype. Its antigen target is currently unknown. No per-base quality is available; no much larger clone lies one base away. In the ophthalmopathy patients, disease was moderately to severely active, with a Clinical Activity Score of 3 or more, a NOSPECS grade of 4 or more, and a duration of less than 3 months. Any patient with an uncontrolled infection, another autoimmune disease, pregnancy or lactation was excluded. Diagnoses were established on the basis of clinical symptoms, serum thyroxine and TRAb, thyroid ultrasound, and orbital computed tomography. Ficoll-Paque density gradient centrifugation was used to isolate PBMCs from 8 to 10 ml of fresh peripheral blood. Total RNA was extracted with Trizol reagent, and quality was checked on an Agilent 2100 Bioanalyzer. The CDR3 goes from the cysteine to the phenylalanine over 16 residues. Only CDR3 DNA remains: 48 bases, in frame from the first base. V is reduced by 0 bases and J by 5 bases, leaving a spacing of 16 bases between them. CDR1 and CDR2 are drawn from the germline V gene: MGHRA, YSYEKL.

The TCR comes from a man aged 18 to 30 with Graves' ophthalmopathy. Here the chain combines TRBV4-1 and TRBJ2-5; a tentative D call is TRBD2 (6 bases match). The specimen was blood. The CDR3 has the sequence CASSQDGAGTGETQYF. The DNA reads TGCGCCAGCAGCCAAGATGGGGCGGGGACCGGGGAGACCCAGTACTTC.